These 25 T cell receptor beta chains were sequenced from one sample in a study of blood T cell repertoires in COVID-19. Only in-frame clones appear in the TCRdb table, and some are missing; sequencing was by immunoSEQ multiplex PCR. The sample contains approximately 49,000 clones, approximately 88% of which appear only once. Sequencing was performed on peripheral blood. The receptor set was obtained from a man aged 50 to 59 with active COVID-19.

The V gene is TRBV14, the J gene TRBJ1-1; D is unclear. CDR1 and CDR2 (germline): SGHDN, FVKESK. CDR3 length: 15 amino acids. Deletions cut 4 bases from V and 1 base from J, with 13 bases between. The CDR3 DNA follows: TGTGCCAGCAGCCCACAGCCGTACGCGAACACTGAAGCTTTCTTT. Encoded protein: CASSPQPYANTEAFF.

This chain uses TRBV6-5 with TRBJ1-4; D is uncertain. Germline V gene lookup returns CDR1 MNHEY and CDR2 SVGAGI. V lost 6 bases and J 12 bases, leaving 20 bases between the germline ends. There are 14 residues in the CDR3. CDR3 protein: CASSRAVRVGELFF. The CDR3 DNA is TGTGCCAGCAGCAGAGCCGTCCGGGTGGGAGAACTGTTTTTT.

The V and J genes are TRBV25-1 and TRBJ1-6; the D gene is possibly TRBD1 (5 bases). Germline loops: CDR1 MGHDK, CDR2 SYGVNS. This CDR3 spans 14 amino acids. The V and J ends lost 4 bases and 2 bases respectively, with 6 bases between them. Here the CDR3 DNA reads TGTGCCAGCAGTGGGGGGGCCTATAATTCACCCCTCCACTTT. Encoded protein: CASSGGAYNSPLHF.

CDR3 coding DNA: TGTGCCAGCAGCCTGGAAGGGCAGGGTGTCTCACCCCTCCACTTT. Protein: CASSLEGQGVSPLHF. The V gene is TRBV6-5, the J gene TRBJ1-6; D is possibly TRBD1 (5 bases). The CDR3 sequence is 15 residues long. Trimming removed 6 bases from V and 10 bases from J, with 19 bases in between. Germline CDR1 reads MNHEY; CDR2 reads SVGAGI.

This clone was seen just once. This chain joins TRBV2 and TRBJ2-3; TRBD2 matches at 9 bases. Unmatched junction bases numbered 5, after V lost 7 bases and J lost 0 bases. The CDR3 has 15 amino acids. Per germline, CDR1 SNHLY and CDR2 FYNNEI. The CDR3 here is CASKGLAPSTDTQYF. CDR3 nucleotide sequence: TGTGCCAGCAAGGGACTAGCCCCTAGCACAGATACGCAGTATTTT.

V and J are TRBV6-5 and TRBJ2-4, with D hard to call. Trimming took 6 bases from V and 0 from J, leaving 9 bases between them. This CDR3 comprises 14 residues. The germline V gene encodes CDR1 MNHEY and CDR2 SVGAGI. CDR3 DNA: TGTGCCAGCAGCCGAACAAAAGCCAAAAACATTCAGTACTTC. Protein: CASSRTKAKNIQYF.

The V and J genes are TRBV2 and TRBJ2-3; TRBD1 matches at 10 bases. In germline, CDR1 is SNHLY, CDR2 FYNNEI. This CDR3 region has 14 residues. After removal of 10 bases from V and 6 bases from J, the junction contained 10 bases not matched to a gene. CDR3 coding DNA: TGTGCCACCTCCCGGGACAGGGGCGGGGATACGCAGTATTTT. As protein: CATSRDRGGDTQYF.

The chain recombines TRBV6-2 or TRBV6-3 with TRBJ1-3; D not certain. Germline V gene data show CDR1 as MNHEY and CDR2 as SVGEGT. Trimming pared 5 bases from V and 0 bases from J, leaving 8 bases between. CDR3 length: 14 amino acids. The CDR3 region is CASSPVGSGNTIYF. CDR3 nucleotide sequence: TGTGCCAGCAGTCCCGTCGGCTCTGGAAACACCATATATTTT.

The chain uses TRBV28 and TRBJ1-1; 9 positions match TRBD1. CDR3 length equals 14 residues. Per germline, CDR1 MDHEN and CDR2 SYDVKM. V lost 4 bases and J lost 7; bases outside the gene matches: 7. In DNA, the CDR3 is TGTGCCAGCAGTTATACAGGGGGCGGAGTTGAAGCTTTCTTT. The encoded protein is CASSYTGGGVEAFF.

V is TRBV21-1 and J is TRBJ2-1; TRBD2 reflects the table's D call only, with no check against the DNA. TRBV21-1 is listed as a pseudogene. The CDR3 is 17 residues long. The CDR3 is CASSISRRGGTYNEQFF. The CDR3 region has the DNA TGTGCCAGCAGCATTAGCCGTCGGGGTGGAACCTACAATGAGCAGTTCTTC.

This clone was seen a few times. The J gene is TRBJ2-7, the V gene TRBV2, with 8 bases lining up with TRBD2. J was trimmed by 11 bases and V by 8 bases; bases with no gene match: 8. The CDR3 has 11 residues. Germline loops: CDR1 SNHLY, CDR2 FYNNEI. The CDR3 reads CASRGGGLEYF. The CDR3 nucleotides are TGTGCCAGCCGGGGCGGGGGGCTAGAGTACTTC.

V and J are TRBV7-8 and TRBJ1-1, with D perhaps matching TRBD1 (6 bases). The CDR3 runs to 14 residues. Germline V gene lookup returns CDR1 SGHVS and CDR2 FQNEAQ. V lost 5 bases to trimming and J lost 2 bases, with 12 bases between them. The CDR3: CASSPRGSNTEAFF. For the CDR3, the DNA is TGTGCCAGCAGCCCTAGGGGGTCTAACACTGAAGCTTTCTTT. The full variable domain, completed using reference TRBV7-8 and TRBJ1-1, is GAGVSQSPRYKVAKRGQDVALRCDPISGHVSLFWYQQALGQGPEFLTYFQNEAQLDKSGLPSDRFFAERPEGSVSTLKIQRTQQEDSAVYLCASSPRGSNTEAFFGQGTRLTVV.

The chain employs TRBV25-1 and TRBJ2-1, with 9 bases fitting TRBD2. CDR3 size: 14 residues. The V gene end was trimmed by 7 bases and the J gene end by 5 bases; junction bases not matched to a gene: 6. Germline CDR1 MGHDK, CDR2 SYGVNS. For the CDR3, the DNA is TGTGCCAGCATTAGCGGGAGAGCTAACAATGAGCAGTTCTTC. This translates into CASISGRANNEQFF.

This chain connects TRBV2 to TRBJ2-3; 7 bases are a match to TRBD2. CDR3 length equals 15 residues. Germline trimming cut 2 bases from V and 2 bases from J; bases unmatched to any gene: 4. Looked up from germline, CDR1 is SNHLY and CDR2 is FYNNEI. This CDR3 reads CASSEFSGVTDTQYF. CDR3 DNA sequence: TGTGCCAGCAGTGAATTCAGCGGGGTCACAGATACGCAGTATTTT.

This clone was counted only a few times. This chain links TRBV28 with TRBJ1-4; possible D gene TRBD1, 6 bases. V dropped 5 bases and J dropped 8 bases, with 18 bases sitting between them. The CDR3 is 15 residues long. The germline V gene has CDR1 MDHEN and CDR2 SYDVKM. The CDR3 protein is CASSPTGRVREKLFF. CDR3 DNA: TGTGCCAGCAGTCCAACAGGGAGGGTTAGGGAAAAACTGTTTTTT.

The rearrangement joins TRBV27 to TRBJ1-6, with D unresolved. Trimming cost V 6 bases and J 4 bases, with 10 bases left between them. The CDR3 is 14 amino acids. Germline V gene sequence: CDR1 MNHEY, CDR2 SMNVEV (reference sequence). The CDR3 region is CASRPSQYNSPLHF. The DNA for the CDR3 is TGTGCCAGCAGGCCCAGTCAATATAATTCACCCCTCCACTTT.

In DNA, the CDR3 is TGCGCCAGCAGCCAAGATTCGGCAGGCTCGCTTGGAAACACCATATATTTT. Protein: CASSQDSAGSLGNTIYF. The rearrangement uses TRBV4-3 and TRBJ1-3; D unclear. V was trimmed by 0 bases and J by 3 bases, leaving 15 bases between them. The CDR3 has 17 amino acids. The germline V gene has CDR1 LGHNA and CDR2 YSLEER.

This chain joins TRBV7-9 and TRBJ2-1, with D tentatively TRBD2 (5 bases). This CDR3 has 13 residues. Germline values: CDR1 SEHNR, CDR2 FQNEAQ (reference sequence). V lost 4 bases, J lost 6 bases, and 10 bases lay in between. CDR3 DNA: TGTGCCAGCAGCTCTGCGGGCCGCAATGAGCAGTTCTTC. Protein: CASSSAGRNEQFF.

This clone was counted a few times. This rearrangement joins TRBV7-9 to TRBJ2-1, with D perhaps TRBD1 (6 bases). CDR3 length: 17 residues. The germline V and J ends were trimmed by 5 bases and 2 bases, with 19 bases remaining between them. CDR1 SEHNR and CDR2 FQNEAQ come from the germline V gene (reference sequence). The CDR3 nucleotides are TGTGCCAGCAGCACAAAGGGGGATAGGCAGCCCTACAATGAGCAGTTCTTC. Residues: CASSTKGDRQPYNEQFF. Together with reference TRBV7-9 and TRBJ2-1, the CDR3 gives the full variable domain: DTGVSQNPRHKITKRGQNVTFRCDPISEHNRLYWYRQTLGQGPEFLTYFQNEAQLEKSRLLSDRFSAERPKGSFSTLEIQRTEQGDSAMYLCASSTKGDRQPYNEQFFGPGTRLTVL.

The chain combines TRBV10-2 with TRBJ1-2; D is uncertain. The CDR3 consists of 13 residues. Germline V gene sequence: CDR1 WSHSY, CDR2 SAAADI. Trimming pared 1 base from V and 5 bases from J, leaving 8 bases between. The CDR3 here is CASSELAGYGYTF. The CDR3, as DNA: TGCGCCAGCAGTGAGTTAGCGGGTTATGGCTACACCTTC.

This sequence joins TRBV19 and TRBJ2-1, with 9 bases matching TRBD2. In germline, CDR1 is LNHDA, CDR2 SQIVND (reference sequence). With 8 bases clipped from V and 4 bases from J, the junction kept 3 bases outside the gene matches. This CDR3 has 13 amino acids. CDR3 nucleotide sequence: TGTGCCAGTCATCTAGCGGGGTACAATGAGCAGTTCTTC. Translation gives CASHLAGYNEQFF.

The chain joins TRBV2 to TRBJ2-3, with D maybe TRBD2 (6 bases). Germline V gene data show CDR1 as SNHLY and CDR2 as FYNNEI. V lost 4 bases, J lost 6 bases, and 23 bases lay in between. The CDR3 is 17 amino acids. CDR3 nucleotide sequence: TGTGCCAGCAGTGCGCGCGGTGTCAGGCGGGAAACGGATACGCAGTATTTT. This sequence encodes CASSARGVRRETDTQYF.

The CDR3 DNA reads TGTGCCAGCAGATCCCAGGGTCGAACCGGCTACACCTTC. Encoded protein: CASRSQGRTGYTF. The V and J genes are TRBV27 and TRBJ1-2; D is possibly TRBD1 (5 bases). CDR1 and CDR2 from the germline V gene are MNHEY and SMNVEV (reference sequence). The V and J ends lost 6 bases and 8 bases respectively, with 16 bases between them. CDR3 length: 13 residues.

The genes are TRBV7-2 and TRBJ2-1; tentative D call: TRBD2 (5 bases). Between the trimmed V and J ends, which lost 1 base and 6 bases, there was a span of 19 bases. The CDR3 totals 17 residues. The germline V gene encodes CDR1 SGHTA and CDR2 FQGNSA. CDR3 protein: CASSLVGAVSRVNEQFF. CDR3 DNA sequence: TGTGCCAGCAGCTTAGTGGGTGCAGTTTCGAGGGTCAATGAGCAGTTCTTC.

This clone was found once. The chain links TRBV7-2 to TRBJ2-3; TRBD2 matches at 7 bases. The CDR3 extends over 16 amino acids. V lost 3 bases, J lost 3 bases, and 9 bases stayed unmatched. Germline V CDR1 and CDR2: SGHTA, FQGNSA. The CDR3 nucleotides read TGTGCCAGCAGCTTCAAGGCGGGGGAGAGAACAGATACGCAGTATTTT. Translated, it gives CASSFKAGERTDTQYF.